This T cell receptor beta chain was sequenced during a study of neurological immune-mediated disorders. Each sequencing run yielded over 170 million TCR-beta sequences from 15-18 subjects. Each CDR3 protein gets one entry after TCRdb re-called the 5' RACE reads with MiXCR. The table includes under 40,000 distinct CDR3 sequences, around 14% detected once. PBMCs numbering 2 million and stored at -80 C yielded the unsorted libraries. Trimming left V 0 bases short and J 5 bases short, with 16 bases between. Germline V lookup: CDR1 DFQATT, CDR2 SNEGSKA (reference sequence). The CDR3 totals 15 residues. In this sample, this clonotype turned up many times. What it binds is unknown. Study outcomes and limitations: None of the CDR3 amino acid sequences of expanded clones recurred across subjects, suggesting private repertoires in all groups. HTLV-1-associated myelopathy led in TCR clonal expansion, while multiple sclerosis ranked lowest, below healthy controls.

Sequenced input: PBMCs. The chain recombines TRBV20-1 with TRBJ2-5, with D hard to call. The receptor was isolated from a woman in her forties or fifties with HTLV-1-associated myelopathy (HAM/TSP). The CDR3 loop is CSARDPVRIKETQYF. In DNA form, the CDR3 reads TGCAGTGCTAGAGATCCAGTCCGGATAAAGGAGACCCAGTACTTC.